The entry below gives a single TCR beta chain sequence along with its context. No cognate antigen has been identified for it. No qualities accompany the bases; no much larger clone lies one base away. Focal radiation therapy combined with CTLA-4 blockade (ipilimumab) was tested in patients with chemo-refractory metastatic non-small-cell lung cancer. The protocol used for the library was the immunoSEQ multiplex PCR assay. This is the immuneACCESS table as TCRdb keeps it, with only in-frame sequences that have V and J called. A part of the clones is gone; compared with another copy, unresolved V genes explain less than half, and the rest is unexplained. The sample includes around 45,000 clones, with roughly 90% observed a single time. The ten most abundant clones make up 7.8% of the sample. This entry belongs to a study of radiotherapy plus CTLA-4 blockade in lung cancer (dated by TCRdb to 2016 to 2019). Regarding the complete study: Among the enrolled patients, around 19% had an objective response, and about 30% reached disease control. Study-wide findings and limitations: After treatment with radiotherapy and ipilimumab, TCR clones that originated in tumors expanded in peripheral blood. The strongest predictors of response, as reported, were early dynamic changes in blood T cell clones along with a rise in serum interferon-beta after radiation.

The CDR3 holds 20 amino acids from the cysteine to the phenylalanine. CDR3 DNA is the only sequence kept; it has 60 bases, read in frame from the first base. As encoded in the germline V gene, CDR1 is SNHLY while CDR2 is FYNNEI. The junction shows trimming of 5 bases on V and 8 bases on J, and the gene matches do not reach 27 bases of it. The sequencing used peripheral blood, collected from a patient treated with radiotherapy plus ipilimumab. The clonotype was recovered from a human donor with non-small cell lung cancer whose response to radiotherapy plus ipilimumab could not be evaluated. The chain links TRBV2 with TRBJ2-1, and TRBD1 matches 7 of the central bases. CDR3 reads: CASSILKTGKGSGAGYEQFF. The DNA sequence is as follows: TGTGCCAGCAGTATCCTCAAGACAGGGAAGGGCAGTGGGGCGGGTTATGAGCAGTTCTTC.